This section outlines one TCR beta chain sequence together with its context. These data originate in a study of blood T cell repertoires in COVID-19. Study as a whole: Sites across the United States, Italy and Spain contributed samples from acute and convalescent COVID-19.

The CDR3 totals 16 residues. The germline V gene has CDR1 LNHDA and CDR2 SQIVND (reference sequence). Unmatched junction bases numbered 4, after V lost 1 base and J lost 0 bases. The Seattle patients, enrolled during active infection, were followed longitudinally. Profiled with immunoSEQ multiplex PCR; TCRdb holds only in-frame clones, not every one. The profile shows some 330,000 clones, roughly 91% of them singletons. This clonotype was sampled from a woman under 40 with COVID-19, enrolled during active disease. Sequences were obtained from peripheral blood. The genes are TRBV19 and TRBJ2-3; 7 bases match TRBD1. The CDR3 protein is CASSIGPGQSTDTQYF. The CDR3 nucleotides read TGTGCCAGTAGTATAGGGCCGGGACAGAGCACAGATACGCAGTATTTT.